The 2 T cell receptor beta chains presented below share a single source sample, sequenced in a study of T cell responses to AZD1222 COVID-19 vaccine. Clones were read by immunoSEQ multiplex PCR, and TCRdb kept only the in-frame ones, dropping some. This table has 95,000 to 150,000 clones, around 86% appearing once. The input for sequencing was peripheral blood, taken on day 0 of AZD1222 vaccination. The receptor set was obtained from an adult in good health.

This clone was seen only once. V gene TRBV5-6 combines with J gene TRBJ2-7, with D hard to call. Trimming pared 0 bases from V and 3 bases from J, leaving 7 bases between. This CDR3 spans 13 amino acids. The germline gives CDR1 SGHDT, CDR2 YYEEEE. In DNA, the CDR3 is TGTGCCAGCAGCTTGGACAGCTACTACGAGCAGTACTTC. Protein product: CASSLDSYYEQYF. Full variable domain (remainder filled in from reference TRBV5-6 and TRBJ2-7): DAGVTQSPTHLIKTRGQQVTLRCSPKSGHDTVSWYQQALGQGPQFIFQYYEEEERQRGNFPDRFSGHQFPNYSSELNVNALLLGDSALYLCASSLDSYYEQYFGPGTRLTVT.

DNA of the CDR3: TGTGCCAGCATTCTTGGTGTCACTGAAGCTTTCTTT. Amino acid sequence: CASILGVTEAFF. The chain has TRBV21-1 and TRBJ1-1. TRBV21-1 has pseudogene status. The CDR3 runs to 12 residues.